This TCR beta chain is drawn from a study of T cell clonality in common variable immunodeficiency. Findings and limits, study-wide: T cell subpopulation sequencing would be needed to explain CVID clonality.

TCRdb's table, derived via immunoSEQ multiplex PCR, lists solely in-frame clones and lacks some. The sample was found to contain some 80,000 clones, and every one recurs. This clone was counted ten times or more. Antigen: not known. The sequence runs out 3 residues before the end of the CDR3; the remainder is reconstructed from the germline J gene. The germline V gene encodes CDR1 MDHEN and CDR2 SYDVKM. The CDR3 has 14 amino acids. V lost 3 bases, J lost 6 bases, and 4 bases stayed unmatched. The specimen sequenced was peripheral blood mononuclear cells. The V gene is TRBV28, the J gene TRBJ2-7; 11 positions agree with TRBD2. The sequence derives from a person aged 18-69 years in good health. CDR3 sequence reads: CASSFALAGGEQYF. The DNA read from the CDR3 is TGTGCCAGCAGTTTCGCTCTAGCGGGGGGCGAG.